This passage covers 8 T cell receptor beta chains from one sample sequenced in a study of blood T cell repertoires in COVID-19. Method: immunoSEQ multiplex PCR; TCRdb's copy keeps in-frame clones and lacks some. This table holds 100,000 to 150,000 clones, 70% to 90% found once. The sequenced sample consisted of peripheral blood. The source of these receptors is a woman aged 55-69 years with acute or convalescent COVID-19.

The chain links TRBV19 to TRBJ1-1; perhaps TRBD1 as D (5 bases). The germline V gene encodes CDR1 LNHDA and CDR2 SQIVND (reference sequence). Trimming pared 1 base from V and 3 bases from J, leaving 9 bases between. The CDR3 contains 14 residues. In DNA form, the CDR3 reads TGTGCCAGTAGTATAGGGTCGGGGGACACTGAAGCTTTCTTT. As protein: CASSIGSGDTEAFF.

The chain joins TRBV6-6 to TRBJ2-3, with D maybe TRBD2 (5 bases). Trimming stripped 0 bases from V and 9 bases from J, with 10 bases between. This CDR3 has 13 residues. The germline V gene has CDR1 MNHNY and CDR2 SVGAGI (reference sequence). The CDR3 DNA reads TGTGCCAGCAGTTACTCGGGCCCGGGGACGCAGTATTTT. Amino acid sequence: CASSYSGPGTQYF.

The V call is TRBV5-1, the J call TRBJ2-3, with no clear D. The CDR3 sequence is 15 residues long. Germline-derived CDR1 and CDR2 are SGHRS and YFSETQ. V was shortened by 3 bases and J by 8 bases, with 19 bases between the two germline ends. The CDR3 DNA follows: TGCGCCAGCAGCTGGGCAGAAGTCCTCATGGGTACGCAGTATTTT. Encoded protein: CASSWAEVLMGTQYF. The variable domain in full, completed from reference TRBV5-1 and TRBJ2-3, reads KAGVTQTPRYLIKTRGQQVTLSCSPISGHRSVSWYQQTPGQGLQFLFEYFSETQRNKGNFPGRFSGRQFSNSRSEMNVSTLELGDSALYLCASSWAEVLMGTQYFGPGTRLTVL.

V is TRBV10-1 and J is TRBJ1-1; the D gene is possibly TRBD1 (6 bases). V lost 2 bases, J lost 1 base, and 8 bases lay in between. CDR3 size: 14 residues. Looked up from germline, CDR1 is WNHNN and CDR2 is SYGVQD (reference sequence). This chain's CDR3 is CASSEGGANTEAFF. CDR3 nucleotide sequence: TGCGCCAGCAGTGAGGGGGGCGCGAACACTGAAGCTTTCTTT.

In this sample, this clone turned up a few times. This chain links TRBV30 with TRBJ1-1, with D possibly TRBD1 on 6 matching bases. The germline V and J ends were trimmed by 4 bases and 3 bases, with 12 bases remaining between them. CDR1 is GTSNPN, CDR2 SVGIG, per germline (reference sequence). The CDR3 is made up of 13 amino acids. In nucleotides, the CDR3 is TGTGCCTGGAACACGGGACAACACACTGAAGCTTTCTTT. Protein: CAWNTGQHTEAFF.

The rearrangement uses TRBV6-2 or TRBV6-3 and TRBJ2-5; D ambiguous. CDR3 length: 18 residues. Trimming cost V 2 bases and J 3 bases, with 22 bases left between them. Looked up from germline, CDR1 is MNHEY and CDR2 is SVGEGT. For the CDR3, the DNA is TGTGCCAGCAGTTACCCCACCTACGGGTACCGGATTGAAGAGACCCAGTACTTC. As protein: CASSYPTYGYRIEETQYF.

The chain couples TRBV28 to TRBJ2-5; 8 bases line up with TRBD2. Germline lookup yields CDR1 MDHEN and CDR2 SYDVKM. The junction had 1 base not matched to a gene; V was cut back by 3 bases and J by 4 bases. The length of the CDR3 is 13 residues. DNA for the CDR3: TGTGCCAGCAGTTTGCTAGCGGGAGAGACCCAGTACTTC. This sequence encodes CASSLLAGETQYF.

This clone occurred once. The rearrangement links TRBV3-1 (or the pseudogene TRBV3-2) to TRBJ1-6; weak D call: TRBD1 (5 bases). Germline CDR1 reads LGHDT; CDR2 reads YNNKEL (reference sequence). The CDR3 is made up of 16 amino acids. V was cut by 1 base and J by 4 bases, with 11 bases left in between. Here the CDR3 DNA reads TGTGCCAGCAGCCAAGGCTGGACACTTTATAATTCACCCCTCCACTTT. This gives the protein CASSQGWTLYNSPLHF.